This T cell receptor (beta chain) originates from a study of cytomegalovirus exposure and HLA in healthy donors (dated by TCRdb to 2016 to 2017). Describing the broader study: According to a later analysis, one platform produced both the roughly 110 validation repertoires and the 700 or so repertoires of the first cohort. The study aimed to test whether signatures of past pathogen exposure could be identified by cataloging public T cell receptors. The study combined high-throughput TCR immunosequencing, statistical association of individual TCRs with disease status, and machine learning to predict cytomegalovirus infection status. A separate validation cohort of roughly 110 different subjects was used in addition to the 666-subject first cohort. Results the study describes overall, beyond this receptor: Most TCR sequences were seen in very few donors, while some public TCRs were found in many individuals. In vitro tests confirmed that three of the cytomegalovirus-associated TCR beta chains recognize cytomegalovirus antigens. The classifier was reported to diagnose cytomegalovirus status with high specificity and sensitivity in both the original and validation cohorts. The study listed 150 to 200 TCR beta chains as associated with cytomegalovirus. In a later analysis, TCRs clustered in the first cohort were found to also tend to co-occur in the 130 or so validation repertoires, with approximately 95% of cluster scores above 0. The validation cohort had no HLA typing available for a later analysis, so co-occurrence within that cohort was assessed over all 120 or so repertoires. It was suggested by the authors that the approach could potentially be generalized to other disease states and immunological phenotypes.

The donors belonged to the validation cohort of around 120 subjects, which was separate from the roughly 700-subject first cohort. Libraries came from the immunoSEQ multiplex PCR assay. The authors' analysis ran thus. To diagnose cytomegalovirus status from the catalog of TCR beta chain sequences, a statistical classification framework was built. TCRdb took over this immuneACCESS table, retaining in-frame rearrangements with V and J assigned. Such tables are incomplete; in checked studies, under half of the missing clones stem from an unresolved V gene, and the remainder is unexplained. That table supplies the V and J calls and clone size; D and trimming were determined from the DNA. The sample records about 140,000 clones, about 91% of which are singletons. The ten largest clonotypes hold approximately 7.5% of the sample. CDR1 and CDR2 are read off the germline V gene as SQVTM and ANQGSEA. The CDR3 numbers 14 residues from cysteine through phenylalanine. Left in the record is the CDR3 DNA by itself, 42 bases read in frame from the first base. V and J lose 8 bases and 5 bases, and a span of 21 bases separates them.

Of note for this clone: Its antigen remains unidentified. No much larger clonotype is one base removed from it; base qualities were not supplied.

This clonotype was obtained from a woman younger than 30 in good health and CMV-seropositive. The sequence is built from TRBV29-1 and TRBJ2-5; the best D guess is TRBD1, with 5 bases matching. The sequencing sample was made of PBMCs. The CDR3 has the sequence CSTLSPQGGETQYF. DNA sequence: TGCAGCACCCTATCCCCCCAGGGTGGTGAGACCCAGTACTTC.